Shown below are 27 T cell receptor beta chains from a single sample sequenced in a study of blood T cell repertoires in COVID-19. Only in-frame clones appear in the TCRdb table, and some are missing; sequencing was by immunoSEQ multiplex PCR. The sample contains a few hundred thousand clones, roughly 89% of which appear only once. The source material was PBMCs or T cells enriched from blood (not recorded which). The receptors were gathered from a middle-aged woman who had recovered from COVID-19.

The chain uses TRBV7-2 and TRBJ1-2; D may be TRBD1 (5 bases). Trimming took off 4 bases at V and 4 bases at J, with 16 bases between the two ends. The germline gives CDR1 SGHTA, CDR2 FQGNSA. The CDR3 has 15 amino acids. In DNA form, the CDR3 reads TGTGCCAGCAGCTCGGGCCCACAGGCATCCTATGGCTACACCTTC. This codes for CASSSGPQASYGYTF.

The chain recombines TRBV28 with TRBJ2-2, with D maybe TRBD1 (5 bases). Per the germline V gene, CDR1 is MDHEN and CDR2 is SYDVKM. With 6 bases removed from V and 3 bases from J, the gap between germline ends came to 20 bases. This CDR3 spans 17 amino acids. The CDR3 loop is CASSRPHAGQDTGELFF. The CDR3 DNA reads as TGTGCCAGCAGCCGACCGCACGCAGGGCAGGACACCGGGGAGCTGTTTTTT.

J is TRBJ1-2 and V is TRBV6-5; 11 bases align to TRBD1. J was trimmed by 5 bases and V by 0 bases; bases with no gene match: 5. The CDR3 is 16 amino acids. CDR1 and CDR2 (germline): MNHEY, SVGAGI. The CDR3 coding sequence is TGTGCCAGCAGTTACTCGGGACAGGGGGTAGGGTATGGCTACACCTTC. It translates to CASSYSGQGVGYGYTF.

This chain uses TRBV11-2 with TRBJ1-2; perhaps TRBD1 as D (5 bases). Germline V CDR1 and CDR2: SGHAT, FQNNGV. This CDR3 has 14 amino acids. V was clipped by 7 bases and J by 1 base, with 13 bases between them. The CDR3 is CASKRHQGNYGYTF. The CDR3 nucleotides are TGTGCCAGCAAACGACATCAGGGTAACTATGGCTACACCTTC.

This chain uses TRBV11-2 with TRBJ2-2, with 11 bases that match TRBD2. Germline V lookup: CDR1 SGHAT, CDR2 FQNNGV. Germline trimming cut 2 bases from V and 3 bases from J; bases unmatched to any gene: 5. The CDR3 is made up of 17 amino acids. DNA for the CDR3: TGTGCCAGCAGCTTAAGACTAGCGGGAAATTACACCGGGGAGCTGTTTTTT. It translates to CASSLRLAGNYTGELFF.

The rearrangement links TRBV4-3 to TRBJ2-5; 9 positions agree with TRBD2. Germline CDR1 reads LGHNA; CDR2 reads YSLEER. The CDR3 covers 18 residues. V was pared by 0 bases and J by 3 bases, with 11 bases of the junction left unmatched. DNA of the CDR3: TGCGCCAGCAGCCAAGATTTGAGTAGCGGGAGACCGGAAGAGACCCAGTACTTC. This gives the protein CASSQDLSSGRPEETQYF.

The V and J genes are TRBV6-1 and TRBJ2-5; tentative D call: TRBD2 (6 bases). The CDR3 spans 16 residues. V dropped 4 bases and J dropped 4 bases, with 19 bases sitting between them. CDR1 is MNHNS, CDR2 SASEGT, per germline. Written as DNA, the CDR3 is TGTGCCAGCAGTGCCCAAAAGACTAGTTGGAGAGAGACCCAGTACTTC. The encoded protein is CASSAQKTSWRETQYF.

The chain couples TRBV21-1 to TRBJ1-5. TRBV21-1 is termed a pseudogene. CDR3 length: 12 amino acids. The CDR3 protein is CASSKGRGPQHF. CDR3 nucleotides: TGTGCCAGCAGCAAAGGCAGAGGCCCCCAGCATTTT.

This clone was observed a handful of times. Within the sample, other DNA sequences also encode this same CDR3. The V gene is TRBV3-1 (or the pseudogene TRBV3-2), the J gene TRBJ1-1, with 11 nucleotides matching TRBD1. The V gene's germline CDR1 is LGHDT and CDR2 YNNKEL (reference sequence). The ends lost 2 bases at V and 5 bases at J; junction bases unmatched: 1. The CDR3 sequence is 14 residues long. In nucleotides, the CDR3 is TGTGCCAGCAGCCAAAGGGACAGGGGGACTGAAGCTTTCTTT. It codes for CASSQRDRGTEAFF.

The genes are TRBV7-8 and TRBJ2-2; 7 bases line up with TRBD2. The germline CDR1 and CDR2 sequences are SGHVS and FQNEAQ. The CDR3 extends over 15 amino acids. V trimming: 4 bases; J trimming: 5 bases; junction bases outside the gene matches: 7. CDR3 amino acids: CASSWGGGGTGELFF. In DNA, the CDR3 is TGTGCCAGCAGCTGGGGGGGAGGAGGAACCGGGGAGCTGTTTTTT.

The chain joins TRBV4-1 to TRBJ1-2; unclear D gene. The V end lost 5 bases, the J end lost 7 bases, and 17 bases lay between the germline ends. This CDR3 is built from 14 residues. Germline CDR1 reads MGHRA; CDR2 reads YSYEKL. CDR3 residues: CASSTPAARVGYTF. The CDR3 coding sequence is TGCGCCAGCAGCACCCCCGCGGCAAGAGTTGGCTACACCTTC.

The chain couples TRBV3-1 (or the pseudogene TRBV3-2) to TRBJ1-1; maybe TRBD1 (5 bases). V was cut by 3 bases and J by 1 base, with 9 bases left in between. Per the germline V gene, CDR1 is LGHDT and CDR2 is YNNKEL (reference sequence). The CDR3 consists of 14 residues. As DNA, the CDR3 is TGTGCCAGCAGCCACACCAGGGAGAACACTGAAGCTTTCTTT. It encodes CASSHTRENTEAFF.

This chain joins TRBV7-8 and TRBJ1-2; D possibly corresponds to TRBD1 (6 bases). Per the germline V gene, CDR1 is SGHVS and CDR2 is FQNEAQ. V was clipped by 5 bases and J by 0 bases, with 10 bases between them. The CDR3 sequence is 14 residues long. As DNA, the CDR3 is TGTGCCAGCAGCCCAGGGGTAGCTAACTATGGCTACACCTTC. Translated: CASSPGVANYGYTF.

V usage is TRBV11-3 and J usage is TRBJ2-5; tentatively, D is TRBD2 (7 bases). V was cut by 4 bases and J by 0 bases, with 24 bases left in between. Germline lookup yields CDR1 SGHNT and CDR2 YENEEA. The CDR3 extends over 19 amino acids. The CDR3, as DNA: TGTGCCAGCAGCTCTCCCCGAGGGGGGGCAGGGAAGCACCAAGAGACCCAGTACTTC. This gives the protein CASSSPRGGAGKHQETQYF.

The CDR3 is CASSLQGRQPQHF. Here the CDR3 DNA reads TGTGCCAGCAGTCTACAGGGGCGTCAGCCCCAGCATTTT. This chain uses TRBV27 with TRBJ1-5, with 7 nucleotides matching TRBD1. Germline trimming cut 5 bases from V and 6 bases from J; bases unmatched to any gene: 4. Germline-derived CDR1 and CDR2 are MNHEY and SMNVEV (reference sequence). The CDR3 has 13 amino acids.

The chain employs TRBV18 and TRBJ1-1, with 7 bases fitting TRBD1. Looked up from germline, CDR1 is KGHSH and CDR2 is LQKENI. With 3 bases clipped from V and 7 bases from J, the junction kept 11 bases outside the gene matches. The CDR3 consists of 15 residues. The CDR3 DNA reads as TGTGCCAGCTCACCGAGTAGGGACAGCACGATTGAAGCTTTCTTT. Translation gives CASSPSRDSTIEAFF.

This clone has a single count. In nucleotides, the CDR3 is TGCGCCAGCAGCCAAGACAGGGGGCGGAATGAGCAGTTCTTC. Its protein product is CASSQDRGRNEQFF. The chain links TRBV4-1 to TRBJ2-1; 8 nucleotides agree with TRBD1. With V trimmed by 0 bases and J by 7 bases, 2 bases remained unmatched. The CDR3 totals 14 residues. CDR1 is MGHRA and CDR2 is YSYEKL in the germline V gene.

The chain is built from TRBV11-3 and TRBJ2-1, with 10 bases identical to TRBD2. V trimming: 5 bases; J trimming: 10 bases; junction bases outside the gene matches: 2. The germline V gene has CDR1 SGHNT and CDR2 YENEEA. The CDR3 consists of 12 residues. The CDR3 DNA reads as TGTGCCAGCAGCCAGACTAGCGGGGAGCAGTTCTTC. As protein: CASSQTSGEQFF.

As DNA, the CDR3 is TGTGCCAGTAGTAAACAGGGGCAAAGTGCTGGCTACACCTTC. Translation gives CASSKQGQSAGYTF. The chain links TRBV19 to TRBJ1-2, with 7 bases aligning to TRBD1. The V segment lost 4 bases and the J segment 7 bases; nucleotides outside the gene matches: 9. This CDR3 comprises 14 residues. Per the germline V gene, CDR1 is LNHDA and CDR2 is SQIVND (reference sequence).

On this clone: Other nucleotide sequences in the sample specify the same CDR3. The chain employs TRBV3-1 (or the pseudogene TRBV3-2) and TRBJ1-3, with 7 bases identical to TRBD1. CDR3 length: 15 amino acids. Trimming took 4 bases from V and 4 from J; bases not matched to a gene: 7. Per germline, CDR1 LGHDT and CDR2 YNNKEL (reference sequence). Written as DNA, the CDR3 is TGTGCCAGCAGCCCCGACAGGGTGTCCGGAAACACCATATATTTT. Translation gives CASSPDRVSGNTIYF.

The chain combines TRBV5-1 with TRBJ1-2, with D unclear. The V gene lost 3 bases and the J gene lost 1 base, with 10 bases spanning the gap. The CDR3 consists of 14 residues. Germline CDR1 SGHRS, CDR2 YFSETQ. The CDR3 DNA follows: TGCGCCAGCAGCTGGGAAGGGAGTAACTATGGCTACACCTTC. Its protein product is CASSWEGSNYGYTF.

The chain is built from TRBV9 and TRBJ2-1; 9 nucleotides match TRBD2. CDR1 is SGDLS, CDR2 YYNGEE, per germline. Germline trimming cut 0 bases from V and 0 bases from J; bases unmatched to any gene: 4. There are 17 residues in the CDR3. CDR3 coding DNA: TGTGCCAGCAGCGTAGATCAGCGGGGGGTCTCCTACAATGAGCAGTTCTTC. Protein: CASSVDQRGVSYNEQFF.

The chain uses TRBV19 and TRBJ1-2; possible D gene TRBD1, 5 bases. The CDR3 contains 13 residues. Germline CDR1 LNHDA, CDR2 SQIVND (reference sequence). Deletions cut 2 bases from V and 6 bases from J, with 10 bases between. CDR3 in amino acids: CASSIPGLDGYTF. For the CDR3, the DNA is TGTGCCAGTAGTATACCAGGGTTAGATGGCTACACCTTC.

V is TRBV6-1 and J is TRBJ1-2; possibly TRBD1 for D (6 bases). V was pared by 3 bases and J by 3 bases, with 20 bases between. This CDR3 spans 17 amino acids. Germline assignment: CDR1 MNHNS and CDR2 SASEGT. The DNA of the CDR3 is TGTGCCAGCAGTGATTTGGTCATTAGGGGGAATCACTATGGCTACACCTTC. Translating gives CASSDLVIRGNHYGYTF.

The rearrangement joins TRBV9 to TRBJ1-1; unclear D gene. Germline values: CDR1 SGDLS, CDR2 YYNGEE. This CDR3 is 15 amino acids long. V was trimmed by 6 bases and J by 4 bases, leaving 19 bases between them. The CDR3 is CASTPGGIGGTEAFF. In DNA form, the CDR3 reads TGTGCCAGCACCCCAGGAGGGATCGGTGGCACTGAAGCTTTCTTT.

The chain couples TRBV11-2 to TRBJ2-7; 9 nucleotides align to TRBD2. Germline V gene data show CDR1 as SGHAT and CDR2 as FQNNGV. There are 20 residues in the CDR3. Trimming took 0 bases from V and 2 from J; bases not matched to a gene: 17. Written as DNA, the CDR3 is TGTGCCAGCAGCTTAGACCGCCTAGGACTAGCGCCCCAACCCGCCTACGAGCAGTACTTC. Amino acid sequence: CASSLDRLGLAPQPAYEQYF.

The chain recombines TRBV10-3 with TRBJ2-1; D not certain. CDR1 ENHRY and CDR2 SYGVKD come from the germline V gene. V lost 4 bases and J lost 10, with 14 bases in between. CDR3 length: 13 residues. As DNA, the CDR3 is TGTGCCATCAGTGCGCTCCTAGAAGAAGAGCAGTTCTTC. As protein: CAISALLEEEQFF.